Listed here are 26 T cell receptor beta chains from one sample, sequenced in a study of T cell responses to AZD1222 COVID-19 vaccine. The table came from immunoSEQ multiplex PCR; TCRdb's copy has only in-frame clones and leaves some out. The sample lists roughly 190,000 clones, roughly 93% occurring once. The sample consisted of peripheral blood, taken on day 0 of AZD1222 vaccination. The receptors come from an adult in good health.

This chain uses TRBV9 with TRBJ2-2; no clear D gene. CDR1 and CDR2 (germline): SGDLS, YYNGEE. CDR3 length equals 16 residues. V was trimmed by 0 bases and J by 2 bases, leaving 11 bases between them. The CDR3 sequence is CASSVAPQDNTGELFF. The DNA for the CDR3 is TGTGCCAGCAGCGTAGCCCCGCAGGACAACACCGGGGAGCTGTTTTTT.

This clone was detected only once. The rearrangement joins TRBV5-8 to TRBJ2-7, with D unresolved. The CDR3 consists of 14 residues. Germline CDR1 and CDR2: SGHTS and YDEGEE. V lost 5 bases, J lost 3 bases, and 15 bases lay in between. The CDR3 DNA is TGTGCCAGCAGGGATTGGACGGACCTCTACGAGCAGTACTTC. Translating it yields CASRDWTDLYEQYF.

The rearrangement joins TRBV11-2 to TRBJ2-1; perhaps TRBD1 as D (6 bases). This CDR3 comprises 15 residues. V was trimmed by 2 bases and J by 3 bases, leaving 11 bases between them. CDR1 is SGHAT and CDR2 is FQNNGV in the germline V gene. The CDR3 here is CASSLMDSNYNEQFF. The CDR3 coding sequence is TGTGCCAGCAGCTTAATGGACAGCAACTACAATGAGCAGTTCTTC.

The chain recombines TRBV7-9 with TRBJ1-1, with 9 bases matching TRBD1. The CDR3 contains 18 residues. Germline values: CDR1 SEHNR, CDR2 FQNEAQ (reference sequence). J lost 0 bases, V lost 2 bases, and 10 bases had no gene match. The DNA of the CDR3 is TGTGCCAGCAGCTTATTTAACAGGGGGCACGGGATGAACACTGAAGCTTTCTTT. This translates into CASSLFNRGHGMNTEAFF.

The chain carries TRBV19 and TRBJ2-6; TRBD2 aligns across 10 bases. V shed 8 bases, J shed 0 bases, and the junction held 13 bases outside the gene matches. CDR1 and CDR2 from the germline V gene are LNHDA and SQIVND (reference sequence). The CDR3 is 19 amino acids. CDR3 loop: CASSSGLAGGASGANVLTF. Here the CDR3 DNA reads TGTGCCAGTTCTTCCGGATTAGCGGGAGGAGCCTCTGGGGCCAACGTCCTGACTTTC.

V and J are TRBV5-1 and TRBJ2-7; 7 nucleotides align to TRBD2. With V trimmed by 2 bases and J by 0 bases, 5 bases remained unmatched. Looked up from germline, CDR1 is SGHRS and CDR2 is YFSETQ. There are 15 residues in the CDR3. CDR3 region: CASSFEAGDSYEQYF. The CDR3 DNA sequence: TGCGCCAGCAGCTTCGAGGCGGGGGACTCCTACGAGCAGTACTTC. Full variable domain (missing parts from reference TRBV5-1 and TRBJ2-7): KAGVTQTPRYLIKTRGQQVTLSCSPISGHRSVSWYQQTPGQGLQFLFEYFSETQRNKGNFPGRFSGRQFSNSRSEMNVSTLELGDSALYLCASSFEAGDSYEQYFGPGTRLTVT.

The chain uses TRBV10-3 and TRBJ1-2; a weak D match, TRBD1 (6 bases). This CDR3 spans 15 amino acids. Trimming left V 3 bases short and J 0 bases short, with 11 bases between. Germline-derived CDR1 and CDR2 are ENHRY and SYGVKD. In DNA, the CDR3 is TGTGCCATCAGTGACGGGGGGGGCGCTAACTATGGCTACACCTTC. It codes for CAISDGGGANYGYTF.

This rearrangement joins TRBV5-1 to TRBJ1-1; 7 bases fit TRBD1. CDR3 length equals 17 residues. Germline CDR1 reads SGHRS; CDR2 reads YFSETQ. Trimming cost V 0 bases and J 1 base; bases outside gene matches: 9. The CDR3 sequence is CASSLDARQGKNTEAFF. The CDR3 DNA reads as TGCGCCAGCAGCTTGGATGCGCGACAGGGTAAGAACACTGAAGCTTTCTTT.

This chain uses TRBV27 with TRBJ2-7; TRBD2 matches at 8 bases. V was clipped by 6 bases and J by 3 bases; unmatched bases: 16. From germline, CDR1 is MNHEY and CDR2 SMNVEV (reference sequence). The CDR3 is made up of 17 amino acids. The CDR3 protein is CASSPSSGRAGGYEQYF. The CDR3 bases are TGTGCCAGCAGCCCATCCAGCGGCAGGGCGGGAGGCTACGAGCAGTACTTC.

About this clone itself: The junction does not match germline at one end; this may be a read error. This rearrangement joins TRBV28 to TRBJ2-7, with D tentatively TRBD2 (5 bases). Per germline, CDR1 MDHEN and CDR2 SYDVKM. This CDR3 comprises 11 residues. CDR3 DNA: TGTGCCAGCAGTGGTACGAGGGTCCAGGACTTC. Amino acid sequence: CASSGTRVQDF.

The chain carries TRBV7-3 and TRBJ2-2; D not certain. This CDR3 contains 16 residues. CDR1 and CDR2 (germline): SGHTA, FQGTGA. V lost 6 bases to trimming and J lost 3 bases, with 17 bases between them. The CDR3 nucleotides read TGTGCCAGCAGACAATCTACTACAGACGACACCGGGGAGCTGTTTTTT. Amino acid sequence: CASRQSTTDDTGELFF.

A word on this clone: Because the CDR3's place on the DNA is in doubt, the DNA is left out and the CDR3 is given as listed by TCRdb. V is TRBV3-1 (or the pseudogene TRBV3-2) and J is TRBJ1-2. The CDR3 extends over 12 residues, inclusive of both ends. Germline-derived CDR1 and CDR2 are LGHDT and YNNKEL (reference sequence). CDR3: CASSPLVAPGTF.

This sequence joins TRBV5-1 and TRBJ2-3; D uncertain. Germline-derived CDR1 and CDR2 are SGHRS and YFSETQ. V gave up 6 bases and J gave up 4 bases, with 12 bases separating them. This CDR3 has 13 amino acids. CDR3 sequence reads: CASTYAPPDTQYF. The DNA for the CDR3 is TGCGCCAGCACCTACGCCCCCCCAGATACGCAGTATTTT.

The rearrangement joins TRBV4-3 to TRBJ2-1; 7 nucleotides line up with TRBD2. Trimming at V came to 0 bases and at J to 1 base, leaving 15 bases not matched to a gene. This CDR3 is built from 20 residues. The germline V gene has CDR1 LGHNA and CDR2 YSLEER. The CDR3 is CASSQEGPSGEGGSYNEQFF. The CDR3 DNA reads TGCGCCAGCAGCCAAGAAGGGCCCTCTGGGGAGGGTGGGTCCTACAATGAGCAGTTCTTC.

The rearrangement links TRBV10-3 to TRBJ1-1; D is ambiguous. The CDR3 length is 13 residues. V was shortened by 7 bases and J by 0 bases, with 9 bases between the two germline ends. Germline lookup yields CDR1 ENHRY and CDR2 SYGVKD. This chain's CDR3 is CAIKAEMNTEAFF. CDR3 in DNA: TGTGCCATCAAGGCGGAGATGAACACTGAAGCTTTCTTT.

J is TRBJ2-7 and V is TRBV19; TRBD1 might be the D (6 bases). The germline V gene has CDR1 LNHDA and CDR2 SQIVND (reference sequence). Deletions cut 1 base from V and 3 bases from J, with 13 bases between. The length of the CDR3 is 15 residues. The CDR3 loop reads CASSIVTGSVYEQYF. CDR3 sequence (DNA): TGTGCCAGTAGTATAGTGACAGGATCCGTCTACGAGCAGTACTTC. Full variable domain (missing parts from reference TRBV19 and TRBJ2-7): DGGITQSPKYLFRKEGQNVTLSCEQNLNHDAMYWYRQDPGQGLRLIYYSQIVNDFQKGDIAEGYSVSREKKESFPLTVTSAQKNPTAFYLCASSIVTGSVYEQYFGPGTRLTVT.

V usage is TRBV12-5 and J usage is TRBJ2-6; 7 positions agree with TRBD1. The V and J ends lost 3 bases and 1 base, in that order; junction bases with no gene match: 9. This CDR3 comprises 18 residues. Germline-derived CDR1 and CDR2 are LGHNT and FRNRAP. This CDR3 is CASGFWDSGNSGANVLTF. In DNA form, the CDR3 reads TGTGCTAGTGGTTTTTGGGACAGCGGAAATTCTGGGGCCAACGTCCTGACTTTC.

This rearrangement joins TRBV29-1 to TRBJ1-1; maybe TRBD1 (5 bases). CDR3 length: 14 residues. Germline V gives CDR1 SQVTM, CDR2 ANQGSEA. V gave up 4 bases and J gave up 4 bases, with 16 bases separating them. DNA of the CDR3: TGCAGCGTTGGGGCAGGGCAATGGGGCACTGAAGCTTTCTTT. It codes for CSVGAGQWGTEAFF. Looking up the rest from reference TRBV29-1 and TRBJ1-1 gives the full variable domain: SAVISQKPSRDICQRGTSLTIQCQVDSQVTMMFWYRQQPGQSLTLIATANQGSEATYESGFVIDKFPISRPNLTFSTLTVSNMSPEDSSIYLCSVGAGQWGTEAFFGQGTRLTVV.

The genes are TRBV29-1 and TRBJ2-5; 9 bases match TRBD2. With V trimmed by 2 bases and J by 5 bases, 6 bases remained unmatched. The CDR3 is 14 amino acids. Germline loops: CDR1 SQVTM, CDR2 ANQGSEA. The CDR3 is CSVESSGGHETQYF. The DNA of the CDR3 is TGCAGCGTTGAATCGAGCGGGGGGCACGAGACCCAGTACTTC.

This rearrangement joins TRBV27 to TRBJ2-7; D gene unclear. Per the germline V gene, CDR1 is MNHEY and CDR2 is SMNVEV (reference sequence). CDR3 size: 14 residues. The V end lost 3 bases, the J end lost 2 bases, and 11 bases lay between the germline ends. The DNA of the CDR3 is TGTGCCAGCAGTTTCGGCAAGGGTCCCTACGAGCAGTACTTC. Protein: CASSFGKGPYEQYF.

The chain carries TRBV25-1 and TRBJ2-1, with 9 nucleotides matching TRBD1. Germline V gene data show CDR1 as MGHDK and CDR2 as SYGVNS. V lost 5 bases and J lost 6; bases outside the gene matches: 8. The CDR3 is made up of 15 amino acids. The CDR3 coding sequence is TGTGCCAGCAGTTTACCGGGACAGGGTACCAATGAGCAGTTCTTC. Protein sequence: CASSLPGQGTNEQFF.

The chain couples TRBV3-1 (or the pseudogene TRBV3-2) to TRBJ2-5; D remains unclear. This CDR3 is 12 amino acids long. The V end was cut by 0 bases, the J end by 4 bases, with 3 bases between. The germline gives CDR1 LGHDT, CDR2 YNNKEL (reference sequence). In DNA form, the CDR3 reads TGTGCCAGCAGCCAAGATACAGAGACCCAGTACTTC. As protein: CASSQDTETQYF.

V and J are TRBV7-2 and TRBJ2-1; 8 nucleotides match TRBD2. With 4 bases clipped from V and 7 bases from J, the junction kept 6 bases outside the gene matches. This CDR3 has 14 residues. Looked up from germline, CDR1 is SGHTA and CDR2 is FQGNSA. DNA of the CDR3: TGTGCCAGCAGCTCCCCTACTAGCGGTAATGAGCAGTTCTTC. Translated: CASSSPTSGNEQFF.

There are a few counts of this clone. This chain uses TRBV13 with TRBJ2-1; TRBD2 agrees at 11 bases. The length of the CDR3 is 16 residues. From germline, CDR1 is PRHDT and CDR2 FYEKMQ (reference sequence). Germline trimming cut 5 bases from V and 7 bases from J; bases unmatched to any gene: 10. CDR3 in amino acids: CASSPRPLAGGNEQFF. As DNA, the CDR3 is TGTGCCAGCAGCCCAAGACCCCTAGCGGGGGGTAATGAGCAGTTCTTC.

The V and J genes are TRBV6-2 or TRBV6-3 and TRBJ2-1; no clear D gene. This CDR3 spans 16 amino acids. Germline V gene sequence: CDR1 MNHEY, CDR2 SVGEGT. The V and J ends lost 2 bases and 4 bases respectively, with 15 bases between them. The chain's CDR3 is CASSYPWPSRYNEQFF. As DNA, the CDR3 is TGTGCCAGCAGTTACCCTTGGCCTAGTCGGTACAATGAGCAGTTCTTC.

This chain connects TRBV7-6 to TRBJ1-4; a weak D match, TRBD1 (5 bases). This CDR3 has 14 amino acids. Trimming took 5 bases from V and 5 from J, leaving 12 bases between them. Germline assignment: CDR1 SGHVS and CDR2 FNYEAQ. CDR3: CASSLGSGNEKLFF. The CDR3 nucleotides read TGTGCCAGCAGCCTAGGGTCAGGGAATGAAAAACTGTTTTTT.